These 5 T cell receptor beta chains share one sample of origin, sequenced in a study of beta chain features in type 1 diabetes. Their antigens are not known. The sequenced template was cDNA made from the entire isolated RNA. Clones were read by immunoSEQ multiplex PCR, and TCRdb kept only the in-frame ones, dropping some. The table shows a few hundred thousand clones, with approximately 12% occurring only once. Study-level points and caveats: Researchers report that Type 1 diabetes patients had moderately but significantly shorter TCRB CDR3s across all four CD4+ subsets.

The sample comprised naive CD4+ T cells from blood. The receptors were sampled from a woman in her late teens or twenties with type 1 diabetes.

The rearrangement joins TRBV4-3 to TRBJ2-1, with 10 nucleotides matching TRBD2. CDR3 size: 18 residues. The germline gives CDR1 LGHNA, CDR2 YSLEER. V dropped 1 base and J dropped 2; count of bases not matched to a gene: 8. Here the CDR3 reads CASSQVPAAGGTYNEQFF. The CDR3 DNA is TGCGCCAGCAGCCAAGTCCCTGCAGCGGGGGGGACCTACAATGAGCAGTTCTTC.

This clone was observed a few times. The CDR3 bases are TGTGCCAGTAGTGGGCGGGGCATGAACACTGAAGCTTTCTTT. Translating it yields CASSGRGMNTEAFF. The chain is built from TRBV19 and TRBJ1-1, with a weak D call TRBD1 (5 bases). Germline CDR1 and CDR2: LNHDA and SQIVND (reference sequence). V was cut by 5 bases and J by 0 bases, with 10 bases left in between. The length of the CDR3 is 14 residues.

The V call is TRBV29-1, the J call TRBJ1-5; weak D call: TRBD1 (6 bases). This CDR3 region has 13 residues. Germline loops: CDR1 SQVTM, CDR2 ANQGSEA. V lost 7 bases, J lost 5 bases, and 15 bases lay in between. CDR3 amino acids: CSAREQGDQPQHF. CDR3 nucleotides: TGCAGCGCCCGCGAACAGGGTGATCAGCCCCAGCATTTT. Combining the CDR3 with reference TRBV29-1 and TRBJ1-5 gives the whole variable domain SAVISQKPSRDICQRGTSLTIQCQVDSQVTMMFWYRQQPGQSLTLIATANQGSEATYESGFVIDKFPISRPNLTFSTLTVSNMSPEDSSIYLCSAREQGDQPQHFGDGTRLSIL.

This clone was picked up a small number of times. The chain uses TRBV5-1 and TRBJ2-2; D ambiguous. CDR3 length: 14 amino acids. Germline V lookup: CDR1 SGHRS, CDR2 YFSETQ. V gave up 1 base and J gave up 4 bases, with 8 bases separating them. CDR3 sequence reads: CASSLNGGTGELFF. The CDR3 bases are TGCGCCAGCAGCTTGAACGGTGGCACCGGGGAGCTGTTTTTT. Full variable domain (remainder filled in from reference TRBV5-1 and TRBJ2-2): KAGVTQTPRYLIKTRGQQVTLSCSPISGHRSVSWYQQTPGQGLQFLFEYFSETQRNKGNFPGRFSGRQFSNSRSEMNVSTLELGDSALYLCASSLNGGTGELFFGEGSRLTVL.

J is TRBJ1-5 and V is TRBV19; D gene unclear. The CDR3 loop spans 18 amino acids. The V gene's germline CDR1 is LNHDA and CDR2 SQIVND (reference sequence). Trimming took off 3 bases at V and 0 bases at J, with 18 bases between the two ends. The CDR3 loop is CASSIRLTGPDSNQPQHF. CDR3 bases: TGTGCCAGTAGTATTCGACTAACCGGGCCGGATAGCAATCAGCCCCAGCATTTT.